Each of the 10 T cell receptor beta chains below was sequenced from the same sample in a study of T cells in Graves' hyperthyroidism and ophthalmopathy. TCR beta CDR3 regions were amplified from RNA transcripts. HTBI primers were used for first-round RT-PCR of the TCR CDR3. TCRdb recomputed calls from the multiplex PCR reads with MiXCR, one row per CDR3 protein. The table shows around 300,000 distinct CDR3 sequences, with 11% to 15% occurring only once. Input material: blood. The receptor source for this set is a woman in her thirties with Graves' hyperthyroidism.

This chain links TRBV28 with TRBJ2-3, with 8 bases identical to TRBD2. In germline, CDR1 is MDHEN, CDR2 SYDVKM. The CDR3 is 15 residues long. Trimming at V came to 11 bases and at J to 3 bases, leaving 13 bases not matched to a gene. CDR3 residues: CAGSGMKRETDTQYF. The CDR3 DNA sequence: TGTGCCGGTTCCGGAATGAAGCGGGAGACAGATACGCAGTATTTT.

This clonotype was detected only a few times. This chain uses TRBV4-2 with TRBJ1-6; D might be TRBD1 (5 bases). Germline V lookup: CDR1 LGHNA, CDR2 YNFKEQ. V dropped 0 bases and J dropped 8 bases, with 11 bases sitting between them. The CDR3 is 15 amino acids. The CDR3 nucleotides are TGTGCCAGCAGCCAAGACGCACAGGATTATTCACCCCTCCACTTT. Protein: CASSQDAQDYSPLHF.

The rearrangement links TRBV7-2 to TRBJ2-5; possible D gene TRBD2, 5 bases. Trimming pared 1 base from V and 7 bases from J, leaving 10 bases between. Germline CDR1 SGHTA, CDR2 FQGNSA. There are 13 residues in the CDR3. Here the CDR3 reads CASSLELSGTQYF. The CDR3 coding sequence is TGTGCCAGCAGCTTAGAATTGAGCGGGACCCAGTACTTC.

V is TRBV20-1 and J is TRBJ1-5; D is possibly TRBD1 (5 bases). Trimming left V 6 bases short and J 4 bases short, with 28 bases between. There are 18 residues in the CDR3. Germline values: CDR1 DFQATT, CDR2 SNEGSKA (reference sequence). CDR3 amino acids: CSAPPPRTPRFRNQPQHF. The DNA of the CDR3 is TGCAGTGCACCGCCACCCAGGACACCAAGGTTTAGGAATCAGCCCCAGCATTTT.

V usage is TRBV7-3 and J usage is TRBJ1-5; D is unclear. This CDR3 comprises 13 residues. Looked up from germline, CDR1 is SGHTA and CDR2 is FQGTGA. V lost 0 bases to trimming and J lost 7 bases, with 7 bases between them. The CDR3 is CASSLTPGQPQHF. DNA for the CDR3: TGTGCCAGCAGCTTAACGCCTGGGCAGCCCCAGCATTTT.

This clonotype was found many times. The CDR3 coding sequence is TGTGCCAGCAGCTTCCCTGGGGCCAACGTCCTGACTTTC. Translation: CASSFPGANVLTF. This sequence joins TRBV7-2 and TRBJ2-6; D uncertain. Trimming stripped 3 bases from V and 2 bases from J, with 2 bases between. Per germline, CDR1 SGHTA and CDR2 FQGNSA. The CDR3 has 13 residues.

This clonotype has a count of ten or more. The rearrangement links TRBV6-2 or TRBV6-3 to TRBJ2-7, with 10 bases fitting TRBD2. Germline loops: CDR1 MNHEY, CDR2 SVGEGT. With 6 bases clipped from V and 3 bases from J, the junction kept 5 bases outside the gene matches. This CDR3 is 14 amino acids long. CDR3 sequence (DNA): TGTGCCAGCAGGGGCCTAGCGGGAGTCTACGAGCAGTACTTC. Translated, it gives CASRGLAGVYEQYF.

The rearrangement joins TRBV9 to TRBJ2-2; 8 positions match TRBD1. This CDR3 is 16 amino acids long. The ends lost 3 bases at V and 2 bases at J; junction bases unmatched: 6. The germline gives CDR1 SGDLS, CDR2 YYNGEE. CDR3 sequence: CASSANRGVNTGELFF. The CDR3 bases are TGTGCCAGCAGCGCGAACAGGGGGGTTAACACCGGGGAGCTGTTTTTT.

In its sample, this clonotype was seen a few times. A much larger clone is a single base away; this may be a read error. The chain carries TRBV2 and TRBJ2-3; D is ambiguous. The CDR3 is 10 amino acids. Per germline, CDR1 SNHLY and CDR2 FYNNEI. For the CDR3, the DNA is TGTGCCGGCAGTGAAGATACGCAGTATTTT. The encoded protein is CAGSEDTQYF.

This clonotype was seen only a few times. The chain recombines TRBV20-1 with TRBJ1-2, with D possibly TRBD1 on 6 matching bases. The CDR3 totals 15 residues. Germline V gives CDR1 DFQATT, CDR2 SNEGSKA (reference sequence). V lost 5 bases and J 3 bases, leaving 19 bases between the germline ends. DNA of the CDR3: TGCAGTGCTTCGTCCCCGACAGGTATTGACTATGGCTACACCTTC. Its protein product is CSASSPTGIDYGYTF.